This TCR beta chain was found in a study of cytomegalovirus exposure and HLA in healthy donors. Study-wide context: In a previous analysis, 95 million to 130 million unique TCR beta sequences were found from some 180 million T cells. General study findings and limits: In a later analysis, an Asian-associated ancestry cluster reportedly showed fewer N-insertions than the approximately 620-donor mean. Previous analysis showed most TCR beta V segments were productive about 90% or about 30% of the time.

This CDR3 has 15 amino acids. Germline CDR1 SGHNT, CDR2 YENEEA. Trimming removed 1 base from V and 3 bases from J, with 13 bases in between. Use of 60 Vbeta and 13 Jbeta primers characterized the PCR. Here immunoSEQ multiplex PCR was the method, and the copy in TCRdb shows in-frame clones only, minus some. The sample lists more than 130,000 clones; roughly four fifths were seen once. Worth noting for this clone: Its antigen is currently unknown.

This sequence originates from a human donor in good health. This chain uses TRBV11-3 with TRBJ2-7; no clear D gene. Sequenced material: PBMCs. CDR3 protein: CASSLGAAVDYEQYF. In DNA form, the CDR3 reads TGTGCCAGCAGCTTAGGGGCCGCTGTAGACTACGAGCAGTACTTC.